This T cell receptor beta chain was profiled in a study of T cells in Graves' hyperthyroidism and ophthalmopathy (dated by TCRdb to between 2017 and 2020). A note on the overall study: Peripheral blood was sampled at the time of initial diagnosis, prior to any treatment. In addition, the study compared T-cell repertoires in thyroid tissue and in blood from five to seven Graves' hyperthyroidism patients. The 75 to 100 discovery patients were randomly divided into training and test sets at a 7:3 ratio. The paper describes TCR Vbeta CDR3 sequencing of 120 to 150 peripheral blood samples, made up of under 50 ophthalmopathy patients, some 80 hyperthyroidism patients and roughly 17 progressor patients. Prospective prediction of ophthalmopathy was tested in an independent validation cohort of approximately 19 hyperthyroidism patients and 17 patients who later progressed to ophthalmopathy. After blood sampling, hyperthyroidism patients were treated with methimazole at a starting dose of 30 mg daily, and ophthalmopathy patients were treated with high-dose intravenous methylprednisolone. To identify TCR V-J signatures that set the groups apart, the researchers used a discovery cohort of 100 or so patients, made up of around 40 with Graves' ophthalmopathy and about 60 with stable Graves' hyperthyroidism. On the study overall, not on this receptor specifically: Most expanded thyroid clonotypes (frequency above 0.001) were also detected in blood, suggesting blood repertoires may reflect thyroid immune responses. A 13 V-J signature model separated ophthalmopathy from stable hyperthyroidism, with roughly 88% sensitivity and roughly 81% specificity in cross-validation and 80%/75% in testing. No statistical method was used to set the sample size in advance, and investigators knew the group allocation. During validation, the model predicted progression to ophthalmopathy a median of around 7 months ahead of onset, with 60% to 71% sensitivity and roughly 72% specificity.

Via the germline V gene, CDR1 is SGHAT and CDR2 FQNNGV. The CDR3 measures 12 amino acids from cysteine to phenylalanine. The DNA shown is the 36-base CDR3, in frame from base 1. This clonotype appeared many times. The antigen it binds to is not known. The junction shows a germline mismatch at one end, possibly a read error. The hyperthyroidism patients were between 18 and 65 years old and newly diagnosed, with a disease duration of less than 2 months. The study excluded patients with uncontrolled infections, other autoimmune diseases, pregnancy or lactation. Clinical symptoms, serum thyroxine and TRAb, thyroid ultrasound, and orbital computed tomography formed the basis for the diagnoses. Blood from progressor patients was drawn when they were first diagnosed with hyperthyroidism, before any ophthalmopathy symptoms appeared. Ficoll-Paque density gradient centrifugation was used to isolate PBMCs from around 9.1 ml of fresh peripheral blood. Patients classed as progressors first received a Graves' hyperthyroidism diagnosis and then went on to develop ophthalmopathy during follow-up. Total RNA was extracted using Trizol reagent, and RNA quality was assessed on an Agilent 2100 Bioanalyzer.

Amplification of TCR beta CDR3 regions was carried out from RNA transcripts. A first-round RT-PCR of the TCR CDR3 used the HTBI primer set with the Qiagen OneStep RT-PCR kit. Libraries were constructed in a second round of multiplex PCR, after which size selection and purification were performed. Libraries were sequenced paired-end with 100 bp reads on an Illumina HiSeq2000. As for the authors' bioinformatics: Raw data were processed with SOAPnuke, discarding reads with adapters, uncalled bases, mean Phred below 15, or no exact constant-primer or identifier match. COPE v1.2.5 was used to merge high-quality paired reads, and clonotypes were defined as unique nucleotide sequences. MiTCR v1.1 was used to align the clonotypes against IMGT TRBV, TRBD and TRBJ reference segments. Analysis was restricted to V-J combinations with a frequency above 0.0001, which covered 98% to 99.2% of repertoires. The TCS score was defined as F50 (clonal expansion) divided by E x V (chaos), with BLOSUM62-based TCRdist calculated between CDR3 peptides within each V-J. Welch's t-statistics and random forest reduced 500 to 550 V-J features to roughly 13, which were used in a naive Bayes classifier (R e1071). Using fastp at Q25 and MiXCR, TCRdb reprocessed the public reads and kept productive beta chains. Rows matching on CDR3 protein sequence are summarized as one entry with the most common DNA and genes. It is TCRdb's table, rather than the study itself, that gives the V and J calls and clone size. This sample is represented by 350,000 to 450,000 distinct CDR3 sequences; about a sixth of them were singletons. Roughly 35% of the sample belongs to the ten largest clones.

Sequencing input: blood. The sequence came from a woman in her 30s with Graves' hyperthyroidism that later progressed to Graves' ophthalmopathy. The chain uses TRBV11-2 and TRBJ2-5, with no D gene named confidently. The CDR3 region: CANSFATETQYF. The DNA sequence is as follows: TGTGCCAACAGCTTCGCTACAGAAACCCAGTACTTC.